Presented here are 21 T cell receptor beta chains from one specimen sequenced in a study of patients and donors after allogeneic stem cell transplantation. TCRdb called the RT-PCR reads again in MiXCR, with one record for every CDR3 protein. Of 920,000 or so distinct CDR3 sequences listed, under 20% are singletons. Specimen: blood, either unsorted or a sorted T cell fraction (not recorded which). These receptors all come from a human donor who was either an allogeneic HSCT recipient or a stem cell or donor lymphocyte infusion donor (not recorded which). It is not recorded whose cells these are; they may come from a transplant donor.

This chain connects TRBV5-1 to TRBJ2-7; maybe TRBD1 (6 bases). Germline-derived CDR1 and CDR2 are SGHRS and YFSETQ. Trimming removed 4 bases from V and 4 bases from J, with 15 bases in between. The CDR3 length is 14 residues. The CDR3 coding sequence is TGCGCCAGCAGCCGGACAGAGGCCCTTTACGAGCAGTACTTC. This sequence encodes CASSRTEALYEQYF.

The chain recombines TRBV9 with TRBJ2-2; the D is unclear. The CDR3 is made up of 12 amino acids. V was cut by 3 bases and J by 6 bases, with 6 bases left in between. Germline V lookup: CDR1 SGDLS, CDR2 YYNGEE. This CDR3 reads CASSGIAGELFF. The CDR3 coding sequence is TGTGCCAGCAGCGGAATAGCCGGGGAGCTGTTTTTT.

This rearrangement joins TRBV10-3 to TRBJ2-7; 8 bases are a match to TRBD2. The junction had 6 bases not matched to a gene; V was cut back by 7 bases and J by 4 bases. From germline, CDR1 is ENHRY and CDR2 SYGVKD. This CDR3 has 13 residues. The CDR3 sequence: CAINRGGYYEQYF. As DNA, the CDR3 is TGTGCCATCAACCGCGGGGGGTATTACGAGCAGTACTTC.

The rearrangement joins TRBV5-1 to TRBJ2-5; perhaps TRBD1 as D (8 bases). The CDR3 covers 16 residues. CDR1 is SGHRS, CDR2 YFSETQ, per germline. V lost 5 bases and J lost 2, with 19 bases in between. DNA of the CDR3: TGCGCCAGCAGGCGGGGGACAGGAAACAAGCAAGAGACCCAGTACTTC. This codes for CASRRGTGNKQETQYF.

The chain has TRBV18 and TRBJ1-1; D is unresolved. Germline CDR1 KGHSH, CDR2 LQKENI. Deletions cut 3 bases from V and 1 base from J, with 9 bases between. The CDR3 has 14 residues. CDR3 nucleotide sequence: TGTGCCAGCTCACCGGCCGATACGAACACTGAAGCTTTCTTT. Translation: CASSPADTNTEAFF.

Ten or more counts support this clonotype. The chain carries TRBV6-5 and TRBJ1-1, with TRBD1 as a possible D gene (5 bases). The CDR3 has 14 residues. The V end was cut by 2 bases, the J end by 1 base, with 8 bases between. CDR1 and CDR2 from the germline V gene are MNHEY and SVGAGI. The CDR3 loop reads CASSYPGGNTEAFF. The CDR3 bases are TGTGCCAGCAGTTACCCGGGGGGGAACACTGAAGCTTTCTTT.

This clonotype has just a few counts. J is TRBJ2-2 and V is TRBV5-1, with 9 bases that match TRBD2. V trimming: 5 bases; J trimming: 4 bases; junction bases outside the gene matches: 3. CDR1 SGHRS and CDR2 YFSETQ come from the germline V gene. The CDR3 consists of 14 residues. The CDR3: CASSRREGTGELFF. CDR3 nucleotides: TGCGCCAGCAGTCGGCGGGAGGGCACCGGGGAGCTGTTTTTT.

The chain combines TRBV20-1 with TRBJ2-7, with 10 bases lining up with TRBD2. The germline gives CDR1 DFQATT, CDR2 SNEGSKA (reference sequence). This CDR3 has 14 amino acids. V lost 5 bases to trimming and J lost 5 bases; unmatched junction nucleotides: 9. For the CDR3, the DNA is TGCAGTGCTGGGAAGCGGGAGGGTTCCCACGAGCAGTACTTC. It yields the protein CSAGKREGSHEQYF.

This chain links TRBV6-1 with TRBJ2-2; 8 bases map to TRBD1. J gave up 7 bases and V 6 bases, and 7 bases lay outside the gene matches. This CDR3 comprises 14 residues. The germline V gene encodes CDR1 MNHNS and CDR2 SASEGT. Written as DNA, the CDR3 is TGTGCCAGCAGGGGGACAGGTTTTGGCGGGGAGCTGTTTTTT. Encoded protein: CASRGTGFGGELFF.

The rearrangement uses TRBV5-5 and TRBJ1-5, with D unclear. Trimming took off 0 bases at V and 1 base at J, with 11 bases between the two ends. The CDR3 contains 16 residues. The germline V gene encodes CDR1 SGHKS and CDR2 YYEKEE (reference sequence). The DNA for the CDR3 is TGTGCCAGCAGCTTGGGAATCGGTTTAAGCAATCAGCCCCAGCATTTT. Its translation is CASSLGIGLSNQPQHF.

The chain combines TRBV19 with TRBJ1-2; the D gene is possibly TRBD1 (6 bases). The CDR3 extends over 16 amino acids. CDR1 and CDR2 from the germline V gene are LNHDA and SQIVND (reference sequence). The V end lost 4 bases, the J end lost 4 bases, and 19 bases lay between the germline ends. The CDR3 sequence: CASSTITGTLGYGYTF. CDR3 nucleotide sequence: TGTGCCAGTAGTACCATTACAGGGACGTTGGGCTATGGCTACACCTTC.

This sequence joins TRBV12-3 or TRBV12-4 and TRBJ2-3; D might be TRBD2 (7 bases). This CDR3 region has 14 residues. Trimming took 7 bases from V and 4 from J, leaving 15 bases between them. For the CDR3, the DNA is TGTGCCAGCAAGGGGGACGGGGGGCCAGATACGCAGTATTTT. Its translation: CASKGDGGPDTQYF.

This clonotype was seen ten or more times. The chain has TRBV6-1 and TRBJ2-7; 8 bases agree with TRBD2. V dropped 6 bases and J dropped 0; count of bases not matched to a gene: 7. The V gene's germline CDR1 is MNHNS and CDR2 SASEGT. The CDR3 runs 15 residues. The CDR3 bases are TGTGCCAGCAGCTCAACTAGCGGAACCTCCTACGAGCAGTACTTC. The encoded protein is CASSSTSGTSYEQYF.

The CDR3 spells CATSRVGGGETQYF. The CDR3 coding sequence is TGTGCCACCAGCAGAGTGGGTGGGGGGGAGACCCAGTACTTC. The rearrangement uses TRBV15 and TRBJ2-5; a possible D gene is TRBD2 (6 bases). Trimming shortened V by 1 base and J by 5 bases, and 11 bases separated the two germline ends. The CDR3 contains 14 residues. CDR1 and CDR2 from the germline V gene are LNHNV and YYDKDF (reference sequence).

This clonotype was counted many times. The chain couples TRBV20-1 to TRBJ1-1, with D possibly matching TRBD1 (5 bases). Germline V gene sequence: CDR1 DFQATT, CDR2 SNEGSKA (reference sequence). CDR3 length: 11 residues. V lost 3 bases and J lost 5, with 7 bases in between. In nucleotides, the CDR3 is TGCAGTGCTAGCCGGACAACTGAAGCTTTCTTT. Protein sequence: CSASRTTEAFF.

Concerning this clonotype: One end of the junction fails to match germline, which may point to a read error. This chain links TRBV2 with TRBJ2-2; D not resolved. The germline V gene has CDR1 SNHLY and CDR2 FYNNEI. There are 13 residues in the CDR3. Here the CDR3 reads CASTETFPGELFF. CDR3 nucleotide sequence: TGTGCCAGCACTGAAACCTTCCCCGGGGAGCTGTTTTTT.

This clonotype was found many times. This chain connects TRBV5-1 to TRBJ2-3; TRBD2 matches 9 bases. With V trimmed by 0 bases and J by 4 bases, 9 bases remained unmatched. The CDR3 sequence is 17 residues long. From germline, CDR1 is SGHRS and CDR2 YFSETQ. The CDR3 DNA reads TGCGCCAGCAGCTTGGCCGGGACTAGCTGGAGTGCAGATACGCAGTATTTT. It encodes CASSLAGTSWSADTQYF. Supplemented by reference TRBV5-1 and TRBJ2-3, the full variable domain reads KAGVTQTPRYLIKTRGQQVTLSCSPISGHRSVSWYQQTPGQGLQFLFEYFSETQRNKGNFPGRFSGRQFSNSRSEMNVSTLELGDSALYLCASSLAGTSWSADTQYFGPGTRLTVL.

This clonotype has a count of ten or more. V is TRBV29-1 and J is TRBJ1-1, with D maybe TRBD1 (6 bases). The germline V gene encodes CDR1 SQVTM and CDR2 ANQGSEA. The CDR3 totals 11 residues. DNA of the CDR3: TGCGCGGACAGAGGGGCCACTGAAGCTTTCTTT. This translates into CADRGATEAFF.

A few counts support this clonotype. The chain employs TRBV9 and TRBJ2-3; D may be TRBD2 (6 bases). In germline, CDR1 is SGDLS, CDR2 YYNGEE. The CDR3 consists of 15 residues. The V gene lost 0 bases and the J gene lost 0 bases, with 8 bases spanning the gap. This chain's CDR3 is CASSVAGTSTDTQYF. The CDR3 bases are TGTGCCAGCAGCGTAGCGGGGACTAGCACAGATACGCAGTATTTT.

This chain links TRBV3-1 with TRBJ2-1; 10 nucleotides agree with TRBD1. Germline V gene sequence: CDR1 LGHDT, CDR2 YNNKEL (reference sequence). Trimming at V came to 1 base and at J to 9 bases, leaving 9 bases not matched to a gene. CDR3 length: 16 residues. This CDR3 is CASSQVPGQGIPEQFF. The CDR3 nucleotides are TGTGCCAGCAGCCAAGTACCGGGACAGGGGATCCCTGAGCAGTTCTTC.

This clonotype was counted ten times or more. The chain employs TRBV29-1 and TRBJ2-1, with 11 nucleotides matching TRBD2. With 4 bases clipped from V and 5 bases from J, the junction kept 7 bases outside the gene matches. The germline CDR1 and CDR2 sequences are SQVTM and ANQGSEA. CDR3 length: 15 residues. DNA of the CDR3: TGCAGCGTTGGCGGACTAGCGGGCGAACACAATGAGCAGTTCTTC. It translates to CSVGGLAGEHNEQFF.